This T cell receptor (beta chain) was retrieved from a study of a mutant IDH1 vaccine in newly diagnosed glioma. Trimming cost V 1 base and J 8 bases, with 17 bases left between them. The germline gives CDR1 LGHNA, CDR2 YSLEER. This CDR3 contains 15 residues. Produced via immunoSEQ multiplex PCR; TCRdb's table is partial and in-frame only. The sample shows about 51,000 clones, around 80% of them seen only once. Study outcomes and limitations: Shifts in the top peripheral T cell clonotypes seemed unrelated to pseudoprogression.

Time point reported: week 5, during vaccination. All doses held 300 ug of mutant IDH1 20-mer peptide, with topical imiquimod. As to this clone: Its cognate antigen is unknown.

The specimen comprised PBMCs, sampled from a glioma patient whose treatment included an IDH1 peptide vaccine. The sequence came from a man aged 50 to 59 with glioma. The genes are TRBV4-3 and TRBJ1-2; perhaps TRBD1 as D (6 bases). For the CDR3, the DNA is TGCGCCAGCAGCCAAGGGGACAATCCCACTCAGGGCTACACCTTC. Encoded protein: CASSQGDNPTQGYTF.